This T cell receptor beta chain was obtained from a study of T-cell reconstitution after alpha-beta-depleted transplantation in children. Study findings and constraints: Approximately two months post-transplant, alpha-beta T cells reportedly originated from several hundred expanded graft clones. T-cell numbers and diversity, one year after transplant, stemmed largely from T cells that were newly produced.

This clonotype was observed many times. The antigen is undetermined. The junction had 10 bases not matched to a gene; V was cut back by 1 base and J by 4 bases. This CDR3 is 16 amino acids long. Germline V gene data show CDR1 as SGHDT and CDR2 as YYEEEE. Preparation of the TCRbeta library involved a method that used unique molecular identifiers. TCRdb used MiXCR to reprocess the PCR reads, holding one entry per CDR3 protein. The sample includes hundreds of thousands of distinct CDR3 sequences, about 12% seen only once; the top ten take approximately 0.8%. The source material was PBMCs, sampled before TCRalphabeta/CD19-depleted stem cell transplant. The chain links TRBV5-6 to TRBJ2-7; TRBD2 matches 8 bases. The receptor was isolated from a girl aged 2-9 years with congenital amegakaryocytic thrombocytopenia, due to receive a stem cell transplant. The CDR3 DNA is TGTGCCAGCAGCTTGTTTAGCGGGGTCGTCTGGTACGAGCAGTACTTC. This translates into CASSLFSGVVWYEQYF.